The 10 T cell receptor beta chains below all came from one sample that was sequenced in a study of cytomegalovirus exposure and HLA in healthy donors. The PCR made use of 60 Vbeta and 13 Jbeta primers. The method was immunoSEQ multiplex PCR; TCRdb's version includes in-frame clones alone and lacks a portion of them. Of approximately 150,000 clones in the sample, around 77% are singletons; the top ten hold around 1.4%. Sequencing input: PBMCs. The receptors here all came from a man aged 55 to 70 in good health and CMV-seronegative.

The chain combines TRBV7-7 with TRBJ2-5; 9 bases are shared with TRBD2. Per germline, CDR1 SSHAT and CDR2 FNYEAQ (reference sequence). The CDR3 covers 16 residues. After removal of 1 base from V and 5 bases from J, the junction contained 8 bases not matched to a gene. For the CDR3, the DNA is TGTGCCAGCAGCTTAGGAAATGGCGGGGGGGCTGAGACCCAGTACTTC. Encoded protein: CASSLGNGGGAETQYF.

V is TRBV6-4 and J is TRBJ2-3; no definite D call. V lost 3 bases and J lost 4, with 14 bases in between. This CDR3 region has 15 residues. Per the germline V gene, CDR1 is MRHNA and CDR2 is SNTAGT. CDR3 DNA sequence: TGTGCCAGCAGTGAAACCCAGGTGGGCCCAGATACGCAGTATTTT. Translating it yields CASSETQVGPDTQYF.

The rearrangement links TRBV6-6 to TRBJ2-7, with 7 bases identical to TRBD2. Germline CDR1 is MNHNY and CDR2 is SVGAGI (reference sequence). The CDR3 is 16 residues long. With V trimmed by 3 bases and J by 3 bases, 11 bases remained unmatched. CDR3 coding DNA: TGTGCCAGCAGTTATATGGGGGGGGAATCTCTCTACGAGCAGTACTTC. It specifies CASSYMGGESLYEQYF.

The chain employs TRBV29-1 and TRBJ1-2; maybe TRBD1 (5 bases). Germline V gene lookup returns CDR1 SQVTM and CDR2 ANQGSEA. This CDR3 contains 15 residues. With 4 bases removed from V and 5 bases from J, the gap between germline ends came to 20 bases. CDR3: CSVGGRGDPIYGYTF. The CDR3 region has the DNA TGCAGCGTTGGGGGTAGGGGCGACCCCATTTATGGCTACACCTTC.

The chain joins TRBV5-1 to TRBJ2-1; D might be TRBD1 (6 bases). Germline V CDR1 and CDR2: SGHRS, YFSETQ. Trimming stripped 2 bases from V and 6 bases from J, with 12 bases between. This CDR3 spans 14 amino acids. The CDR3 here is CASSLQGELNEQFF. The CDR3 DNA is TGCGCCAGCAGCTTACAGGGAGAGCTCAATGAGCAGTTCTTC.

This chain uses TRBV7-9 with TRBJ1-5; D not certain. Germline-derived CDR1 and CDR2 are SEHNR and FQNEAQ (reference sequence). V was cut by 4 bases and J by 10 bases, with 11 bases left in between. The CDR3 has 12 residues. CDR3 sequence: CASSSESSPQHF. CDR3 DNA: TGTGCCAGCAGCTCCGAGTCTAGTCCCCAGCATTTT.

V gene TRBV19 combines with J gene TRBJ2-2; 8 bases align to TRBD1. Losses at the gene ends were 8 bases for V and 8 bases for J; bases not matched to a gene: 13. Germline CDR1 reads LNHDA; CDR2 reads SQIVND (reference sequence). The CDR3 spans 15 residues. The CDR3: CASGWGQVDSGELFF. The CDR3 nucleotides read TGTGCCAGTGGGTGGGGACAGGTAGATTCTGGGGAGCTGTTTTTT.

This chain links TRBV18 with TRBJ1-1; TRBD1 might be the D (6 bases). There are 18 residues in the CDR3. Germline V CDR1 and CDR2: KGHSH, LQKENI. V was pared by 2 bases and J by 0 bases, with 19 bases between. CDR3 loop: CASSPVQGLPYMNTEAFF. DNA for the CDR3: TGTGCCAGCTCACCAGTACAGGGTCTTCCCTATATGAACACTGAAGCTTTCTTT. Supplemented by reference TRBV18 and TRBJ1-1, the full variable domain reads NAGVMQNPRHLVRRRGQEARLRCSPMKGHSHVYWYRQLPEEGLKFMVYLQKENIIDESGMPKERFSAEFPKEGPSILRIQQVVRGDSAAYFCASSPVQGLPYMNTEAFFGQGTRLTVV.

The CDR3: CASSFLTRGEWFF. CDR3 in DNA: TGTGCCAGCAGCTTCCTGACCAGGGGCGAATGGTTCTTC. The rearrangement links TRBV7-9 to TRBJ2-1; a possible D gene is TRBD1 (6 bases). This CDR3 comprises 13 residues. CDR1 and CDR2 from the germline V gene are SEHNR and FQNEAQ (reference sequence). V shed 3 bases and J shed 15 bases, with 18 bases lying between them. The full variable domain, its missing parts supplied by reference TRBV7-9 and TRBJ2-1, is DTGVSQNPRHKITKRGQNVTFRCDPISEHNRLYWYRQTLGQGPEFLTYFQNEAQLEKSRLLSDRFSAERPKGSFSTLEIQRTEQGDSAMYLCASSFLTRGEWFFGPGTRLTVL.

The chain is built from TRBV7-2 and TRBJ2-1; 8 nucleotides line up with TRBD2. The CDR3 consists of 15 residues. J gave up 7 bases and V 5 bases, and 10 bases lay outside the gene matches. Per the germline V gene, CDR1 is SGHTA and CDR2 is FQGNSA. The CDR3 here is CASSREGGARNEQFF. The CDR3, as DNA: TGTGCCAGCAGCCGGGAGGGGGGGGCGCGGAATGAGCAGTTCTTC.